This T cell receptor (beta chain) stems from a study of shared clonotypes between healthy human individuals. TCRdb's table, derived via immunoSEQ multiplex PCR, lists solely in-frame clones and lacks some. The table shows approximately 2.5 million clones, with roughly 93% occurring only once. The length of the CDR3 is 16 residues. V was cut by 1 base and J by 0 bases, with 8 bases left in between. Germline V gives CDR1 SGHNT, CDR2 YYREEE (reference sequence). In the case of this clone: Within the sample, other DNA sequences also encode this same CDR3.

V gene TRBV5-4 combines with J gene TRBJ2-6; D is ambiguous. The sequence was obtained from a young man in good health. Some clones in this sample may be carry-over from other donors' samples. Sequences were obtained from naive CD4+ T cells from PBMCs. Subset given: CD45RA+ positively selected. The CDR3 DNA follows: TGTGCCAGCAGCTTGCGGAGAAGCTCTGGGGCCAACGTCCTGACTTTC. It is translated as CASSLRRSSGANVLTF.